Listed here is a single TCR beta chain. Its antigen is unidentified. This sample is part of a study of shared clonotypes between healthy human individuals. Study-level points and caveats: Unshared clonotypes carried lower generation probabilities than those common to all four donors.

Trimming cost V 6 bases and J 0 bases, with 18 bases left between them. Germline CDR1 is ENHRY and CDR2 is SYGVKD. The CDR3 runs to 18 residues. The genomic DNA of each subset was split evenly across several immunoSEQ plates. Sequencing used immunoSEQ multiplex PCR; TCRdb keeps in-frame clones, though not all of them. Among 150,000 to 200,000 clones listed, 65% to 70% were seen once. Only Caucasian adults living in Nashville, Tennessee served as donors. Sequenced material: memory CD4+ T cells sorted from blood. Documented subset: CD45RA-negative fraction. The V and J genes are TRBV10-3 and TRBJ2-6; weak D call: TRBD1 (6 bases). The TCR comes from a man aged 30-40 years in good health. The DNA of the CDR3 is TGTGCCATCAGCATGACAGGAGGCTCAAGCTCTGGGGCCAACGTCCTGACTTTC. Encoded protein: CAISMTGGSSSGANVLTF.